What follows are 15 T cell receptor beta chains derived from one specimen sequenced in a study of cytomegalovirus exposure and HLA in healthy donors. The study ran its PCR with 60 Vbeta and 13 Jbeta primers. Sequencing used immunoSEQ multiplex PCR; TCRdb keeps in-frame clones, though not all of them. The sample has around 130,000 clones; approximately 80% are singletons. Sequencing was done on a sample of PBMCs. The origin of the receptors is a man between 18 and 29 years old in good health and CMV-seropositive.

The chain has TRBV19 and TRBJ1-1; no clear D gene. Germline V gene sequence: CDR1 LNHDA, CDR2 SQIVND (reference sequence). V gave up 7 bases and J gave up 1 base, with 10 bases separating them. This CDR3 is built from 13 residues. CDR3 sequence (DNA): TGTGCCAGTAATAACAGAGAGAACACTGAAGCTTTCTTT. Translation: CASNNRENTEAFF.

This sequence joins TRBV5-1 and TRBJ1-2; D might be TRBD1 (5 bases). The germline V gene has CDR1 SGHRS and CDR2 YFSETQ. The CDR3 runs to 14 residues. The V end was cut by 4 bases, the J end by 7 bases, with 17 bases between. The CDR3 loop reads CASSPSSGGIGYTF. As DNA, the CDR3 is TGCGCCAGCAGCCCCTCGTCGGGGGGGATTGGCTACACCTTC.

The chain couples TRBV7-2 to TRBJ2-5; possible D gene TRBD2, 5 bases. The CDR3 length is 14 residues. The germline V and J ends were trimmed by 6 bases and 5 bases, with 16 bases remaining between them. Germline CDR1 is SGHTA and CDR2 is FQGNSA. CDR3 coding DNA: TGTGCCAGCAGTCTCGGACTTACTCGGGAGACCCAGTACTTC. Amino acids: CASSLGLTRETQYF.

This chain links TRBV13 with TRBJ1-1, with D maybe TRBD1 (6 bases). This CDR3 is built from 13 residues. Germline CDR1 reads PRHDT; CDR2 reads FYEKMQ (reference sequence). V dropped 2 bases and J dropped 10 bases, with 14 bases sitting between them. The CDR3 here is CASSLWGGRAAFF. The CDR3 region has the DNA TGTGCCAGCAGCTTATGGGGGGGGCGAGCAGCTTTCTTT.

The gene calls are TRBV11-2 and TRBJ1-1; D is ambiguous. Germline V lookup: CDR1 SGHAT, CDR2 FQNNGV. The CDR3 length is 14 residues. V lost 6 bases, J lost 2 bases, and 13 bases lay in between. The CDR3 is CASSWEGSNTEAFF. CDR3 bases: TGTGCCAGCAGTTGGGAGGGATCTAACACTGAAGCTTTCTTT.

The chain joins TRBV25-1 to TRBJ1-1; weak D call: TRBD1 (5 bases). The germline V gene has CDR1 MGHDK and CDR2 SYGVNS. The length of the CDR3 is 14 residues. Trimming took off 0 bases at V and 7 bases at J, with 12 bases between the two ends. The CDR3 region is CASSEYAGNREAFF. DNA of the CDR3: TGTGCCAGCAGTGAATATGCAGGGAATCGTGAAGCTTTCTTT.

The chain employs TRBV7-3 and TRBJ1-1, with a weak D call TRBD1 (6 bases). The germline V and J ends were trimmed by 5 bases and 1 base, with 14 bases remaining between them. Germline V gives CDR1 SGHTA, CDR2 FQGTGA. This CDR3 is 15 amino acids long. The CDR3 reads CASSPSGTKNTEAFF. The CDR3 nucleotides read TGTGCCAGCAGCCCATCCGGGACAAAGAACACTGAAGCTTTCTTT.

The chain recombines TRBV21-1 with TRBJ2-5; the D call in the table, TRBD2, was not verified against the DNA. The end of the DNA fits TRBJ2-7 better, so the J call may be wrong. TRBV21-1 counts as a pseudogene. The CDR3 spans 15 residues. The CDR3 sequence is CASSNMGEVVHEQYF. The CDR3 coding sequence is TGTGCCAGCAGCAATATGGGGGAGGTAGTCCACGAGCAGTACTTC.

V is TRBV4-2 and J is TRBJ2-3; the match to TRBD2 covers 12 bases. Trimming removed 0 bases from V and 4 bases from J; junction bases left unmatched: 5. CDR1 is LGHNA and CDR2 is YNFKEQ in the germline V gene. This CDR3 has 17 amino acids. The chain's CDR3 is CASSQDPASGGADTQYF. The CDR3 nucleotides are TGTGCCAGCAGCCAAGATCCCGCTAGCGGGGGGGCAGATACGCAGTATTTT.

The chain has TRBV18 and TRBJ1-1; 8 bases line up with TRBD1. J was trimmed by 6 bases and V by 3 bases; bases with no gene match: 3. This CDR3 has 13 amino acids. Germline V CDR1 and CDR2: KGHSH, LQKENI. The CDR3 bases are TGTGCCAGCTCACCGCAGGGGGCATCTGAAGCTTTCTTT. Protein: CASSPQGASEAFF.

This chain connects TRBV6-5 to TRBJ1-1; 7 bases fit TRBD1. The CDR3 has 14 residues. Germline CDR1 is MNHEY and CDR2 is SVGAGI. Unmatched junction bases numbered 7, after V lost 5 bases and J lost 4 bases. The CDR3, as DNA: TGTGCCAGCAGTCTAGGGGGCACCGTCACTGAAGCTTTCTTT. Encoded protein: CASSLGGTVTEAFF.

The V and J genes are TRBV6-6 and TRBJ2-2; D might be TRBD1 (6 bases). The CDR3 is 15 residues long. Trimming shortened V by 0 bases and J by 1 base, and 6 bases separated the two germline ends. The germline gives CDR1 MNHNY, CDR2 SVGAGI (reference sequence). Here the CDR3 reads CASSYSRGNTGELFF. DNA of the CDR3: TGTGCCAGCAGTTACTCCAGGGGGAACACCGGGGAGCTGTTTTTT.

V and J are TRBV19 and TRBJ1-5, with 7 bases fitting TRBD1. Germline V lookup: CDR1 LNHDA, CDR2 SQIVND (reference sequence). V dropped 5 bases and J dropped 8; count of bases not matched to a gene: 18. There are 17 residues in the CDR3. The CDR3 loop is CASSGRRGQTLGKPQHF. CDR3 DNA: TGTGCCAGTAGTGGAAGGAGGGGACAGACCTTAGGCAAGCCCCAGCATTTT.

The rearrangement uses TRBV10-3 and TRBJ1-2; D remains ambiguous. The CDR3 is made up of 16 amino acids. Per the germline V gene, CDR1 is ENHRY and CDR2 is SYGVKD. V shed 11 bases and J shed 3 bases, with 25 bases lying between them. For the CDR3, the DNA is TGTGCCGCCGCCGGGTCTTACTCTAAATACTACTATGGCTACACCTTC. Translating it yields CAAAGSYSKYYYGYTF.

The chain uses TRBV28 and TRBJ2-2; 8 bases match TRBD1. The CDR3 totals 16 residues. Germline V gives CDR1 MDHEN, CDR2 SYDVKM. Trimming took 2 bases from V and 4 from J; bases not matched to a gene: 6. CDR3 residues: CASSLIGQGFTGELFF. CDR3 bases: TGTGCCAGCAGTTTAATAGGACAGGGTTTCACCGGGGAGCTGTTTTTT.